This passage covers 32 T cell receptor beta chains from one sample sequenced in a study of CD8 T cells in ankylosing spondylitis (dated 2017 in TCRdb). Their antigens are not known. Here is what the overall study found, with its caveats: A TCR beta motif made up of several highly homologous amino acid variants appeared to be characteristic of blood from ankylosing spondylitis patients.

Library method: 5' RACE. The sample was run on an Illumina HiSeq 2500. TCRdb reprocessed the public reads (quality trimming at Q25 with fastp, clone calling with MiXCR) and kept in-frame beta chains. Here each entry gathers all rows of one CDR3 protein and keeps the most common genes and DNA. In this sample the table shows around 390,000 distinct CDR3 sequences, about a fifth of which occur a single time. 16% of the sample lies in the top ten. The sequencing sample was made of blood, either unsorted or a sorted T cell fraction (not recorded which). Receptor source: a male donor with ankylosing spondylitis.

The gene calls are TRBV7-7 and TRBJ2-5; TRBD1 is a possible D gene (5 bases). CDR3 length: 14 amino acids. Trimming removed 1 base at V and 4 bases at J, with 10 bases between. CDR1 is SSHAT, CDR2 FNYEAQ, per germline (reference sequence). The CDR3 reads CASSLEGSVETQYF. In DNA form, the CDR3 reads TGTGCCAGCAGCTTAGAGGGGTCGGTAGAGACCCAGTACTTC.

The table lists this clonotype with many counts. V and J are TRBV6-5 and TRBJ1-2; possibly TRBD1 for D (6 bases). The CDR3 spans 15 residues. Germline V gene sequence: CDR1 MNHEY, CDR2 SVGAGI. Trimming left V 5 bases short and J 1 base short, with 14 bases between. The CDR3 protein is CASSNPTGGNYGYTF. CDR3 bases: TGTGCCAGCAGTAACCCGACAGGCGGTAACTATGGCTACACCTTC.

The rearrangement joins TRBV5-1 to TRBJ2-3, with D unresolved. Trimming took off 0 bases at V and 2 bases at J, with 7 bases between the two ends. This CDR3 has 14 residues. CDR1 SGHRS and CDR2 YFSETQ come from the germline V gene. For the CDR3, the DNA is TGCGCCAGCAGCTTGGGGCTTCTCACAGATACGCAGTATTTT. It is translated as CASSLGLLTDTQYF.

This sequence joins TRBV28 and TRBJ2-5; 9 nucleotides agree with TRBD2. This CDR3 has 17 residues. CDR1 and CDR2 (germline): MDHEN, SYDVKM. V lost 4 bases to trimming and J lost 2 bases; unmatched junction nucleotides: 11. The DNA of the CDR3 is TGTGCCAGCAGTTCCCAGCCGACTAGCGGAGTTCAAGAGACCCAGTACTTC. It is translated as CASSSQPTSGVQETQYF. Filled out from reference TRBV28 and TRBJ2-5, the complete variable domain reads DVKVTQSSRYLVKRTGEKVFLECVQDMDHENMFWYRQDPGLGLRLIYFSYDVKMKEKGDIPEGYSVSREKKERFSLILESASTNQTSMYLCASSSQPTSGVQETQYFGPGTRLLVL.

The chain has TRBV29-1 and TRBJ1-1, with D unclear. Germline CDR1 reads SQVTM; CDR2 reads ANQGSEA. This CDR3 is built from 12 residues. The V gene lost 6 bases and the J gene lost 4 bases, with 12 bases spanning the gap. In DNA, the CDR3 is TGCAGCGTCCTTGTAGTGGGCACTGAAGCTTTCTTT. Amino acids: CSVLVVGTEAFF.

V usage is TRBV7-8 and J usage is TRBJ2-7; no firm D call. CDR3 length: 13 residues. Germline V gene lookup returns CDR1 SGHVS and CDR2 FQNEAQ. Trimming removed 5 bases at V and 3 bases at J, with 11 bases between. The CDR3 sequence: CASSPDVYYEQYF. The CDR3 coding sequence is TGTGCCAGCAGCCCGGACGTTTACTACGAGCAGTACTTC.

The V call is TRBV5-1, the J call TRBJ2-3; 13 bases align to TRBD2. The CDR3 is made up of 18 amino acids. Germline trimming cut 4 bases from V and 0 bases from J; bases unmatched to any gene: 8. The germline V gene encodes CDR1 SGHRS and CDR2 YFSETQ. This CDR3 reads CASSPRTSGRRSTDTQYF. The CDR3 region has the DNA TGCGCCAGCAGCCCGAGGACTAGCGGGAGAAGGAGCACAGATACGCAGTATTTT.

The chain combines TRBV6-6 with TRBJ1-1; D ambiguous. The CDR3 consists of 12 residues. Trimming took 6 bases from V and 6 from J, leaving 11 bases between them. Germline values: CDR1 MNHNY, CDR2 SVGAGI (reference sequence). CDR3 in amino acids: CASSPRWPEAFF. Written as DNA, the CDR3 is TGTGCCAGCAGCCCCAGGTGGCCTGAAGCTTTCTTT.

This clonotype was observed a few times. This chain connects TRBV5-1 to TRBJ2-7; 8 nucleotides line up with TRBD2. Trimming at V came to 0 bases and at J to 6 bases, leaving 5 bases not matched to a gene. CDR1 is SGHRS, CDR2 YFSETQ, per germline. CDR3 size: 14 residues. In nucleotides, the CDR3 is TGCGCCAGCAGCTTGGGGACTAGCCTCTCCGAGCAGTACTTC. This gives the protein CASSLGTSLSEQYF.

This chain joins TRBV28 and TRBJ2-7, with TRBD1 identical over 8 bases. The CDR3 covers 15 residues. The germline V gene has CDR1 MDHEN and CDR2 SYDVKM. After removal of 7 bases from V and 5 bases from J, the junction contained 13 bases not matched to a gene. In nucleotides, the CDR3 is TGTGCCAGCAAACCCTTGAGGACAGGGTTCCACGAGCAGTACTTC. This codes for CASKPLRTGFHEQYF.

Only one count was recorded for this clonotype. The rearrangement joins TRBV4-3 to TRBJ2-7; possibly TRBD1 for D (5 bases). The CDR3 totals 15 residues. Trimming removed 0 bases from V and 0 bases from J, with 9 bases in between. Germline CDR1 reads LGHNA; CDR2 reads YSLEER. The CDR3 region has the DNA TGCGCCAGCAGCCAAGACGCAGGGAACTCCTACGAGCAGTACTTC. Its translation: CASSQDAGNSYEQYF.

This chain links TRBV4-1 with TRBJ2-5, with 7 bases aligning to TRBD2. Germline V gives CDR1 MGHRA, CDR2 YSYEKL. CDR3 length equals 18 residues. After removal of 0 bases from V and 5 bases from J, the junction contained 15 bases not matched to a gene. CDR3 region: CASSQEILGQGGRETQYF. Written as DNA, the CDR3 is TGCGCCAGCAGCCAAGAAATTCTGGGCCAGGGAGGGCGGGAGACCCAGTACTTC.

This clonotype showed up many times. The chain links TRBV5-1 to TRBJ2-5; TRBD1 is a possible D gene (5 bases). V gave up 1 base and J gave up 1 base, with 11 bases separating them. Germline V gene data show CDR1 as SGHRS and CDR2 as YFSETQ. CDR3 length: 15 amino acids. The CDR3 DNA reads TGCGCCAGCAGCTTGATAGGGGCGCCCCAAGAGACCCAGTACTTC. Amino acids: CASSLIGAPQETQYF. The entire variable domain, with the rest obtained from reference TRBV5-1 and TRBJ2-5, is as follows: KAGVTQTPRYLIKTRGQQVTLSCSPISGHRSVSWYQQTPGQGLQFLFEYFSETQRNKGNFPGRFSGRQFSNSRSEMNVSTLELGDSALYLCASSLIGAPQETQYFGPGTRLLVL.

In this sample, this clonotype turned up a few times. The chain is built from TRBV12-3 or TRBV12-4 and TRBJ2-5, with D possibly matching TRBD1 (5 bases). The CDR3 covers 14 residues. V was trimmed by 3 bases and J by 5 bases, leaving 13 bases between them. The CDR3 spells CASSLGQPEETQYF. CDR3 DNA sequence: TGTGCCAGCAGTTTGGGGCAGCCAGAGGAGACCCAGTACTTC.

This clonotype appeared a few times. The gene calls are TRBV12-3 or TRBV12-4 and TRBJ1-5; D uncertain. Deletions cut 5 bases from V and 6 bases from J, with 20 bases between. This CDR3 spans 16 amino acids. This CDR3 is CASSLMTLGRVQPQHF. In nucleotides, the CDR3 is TGTGCCAGCAGTCTGATGACCTTAGGGCGCGTTCAGCCCCAGCATTTT.

This clonotype was observed many times. The genes are TRBV10-3 and TRBJ2-5; D is perhaps TRBD1 (5 bases). The CDR3 covers 15 residues. Germline V gene lookup returns CDR1 ENHRY and CDR2 SYGVKD. With 6 bases removed from V and 5 bases from J, the gap between germline ends came to 19 bases. CDR3 DNA sequence: TGTGCCATCAGAGAGAATTCAGGGAAGCAGGAGACCCAGTACTTC. It is translated as CAIRENSGKQETQYF.

The chain uses TRBV20-1 and TRBJ2-5; 7 nucleotides match TRBD1. CDR1 is DFQATT and CDR2 is SNEGSKA in the germline V gene (reference sequence). J lost 3 bases, V lost 5 bases, and 9 bases had no gene match. This CDR3 has 14 amino acids. In nucleotides, the CDR3 is TGCAGTGCTGAAACAGGGGACCTCAAAGAGACCCAGTACTTC. Translation: CSAETGDLKETQYF.

The V and J genes are TRBV7-2 and TRBJ2-1; D is perhaps TRBD1 (6 bases). CDR3 length: 14 residues. Germline V gives CDR1 SGHTA, CDR2 FQGNSA. V lost 5 bases and J 6 bases, leaving 14 bases between the germline ends. CDR3 sequence reads: CASSGYRASNEQFF. CDR3 in DNA: TGTGCCAGCAGCGGCTACAGGGCTAGCAATGAGCAGTTCTTC. Supplemented by reference TRBV7-2 and TRBJ2-1, the full variable domain reads GAGVSQSPSNKVTEKGKDVELRCDPISGHTALYWYRQSLGQGLEFLIYFQGNSAPDKSGLPSDRFSAERTGGSVSTLTIQRTQQEDSAVYLCASSGYRASNEQFFGPGTRLTVL.

The rearrangement joins TRBV20-1 to TRBJ2-7; 9 bases fit TRBD1. V shed 5 bases and J 4 bases; nucleotides not matched to a gene: 15. CDR1 is DFQATT, CDR2 SNEGSKA, per germline (reference sequence). This CDR3 region has 16 residues. CDR3 amino acids: CSARTGAGAGVYEQYF. The CDR3 DNA is TGCAGTGCTCGGACAGGGGCCGGCGCGGGGGTATACGAGCAGTACTTC.

The sample holds a few counts of this clonotype. The rearrangement links TRBV14 to TRBJ2-6; the match to TRBD1 covers 8 bases. CDR3 length: 19 amino acids. The ends lost 4 bases at V and 4 bases at J; junction bases unmatched: 15. In germline, CDR1 is SGHDN, CDR2 FVKESK. In nucleotides, the CDR3 is TGTGCCAGCAGCCCACTTTGGGGGACAGGAAGATCCGGGGCCAACGTCCTGACTTTC. Protein product: CASSPLWGTGRSGANVLTF.

This clonotype occurred a few times. The V and J genes are TRBV20-1 and TRBJ1-3; D may be TRBD1 (5 bases). The germline V and J ends were trimmed by 0 bases and 2 bases, with 14 bases remaining between them. Germline CDR1 and CDR2: DFQATT and SNEGSKA (reference sequence). This CDR3 has 16 residues. CDR3 in amino acids: CSARDGAGGAGNTIYF. Written as DNA, the CDR3 is TGCAGTGCTAGAGATGGTGCGGGAGGGGCTGGAAACACCATATATTTT.

This clonotype was detected a few times. The chain has TRBV6-1 and TRBJ2-6, with TRBD1 as a possible D gene (5 bases). The CDR3 has 17 amino acids. Trimming took off 5 bases at V and 3 bases at J, with 17 bases between the two ends. Germline V gene lookup returns CDR1 MNHNS and CDR2 SASEGT. CDR3 in amino acids: CASSTGRTALGANVLTF. Written as DNA, the CDR3 is TGTGCCAGCAGTACAGGAAGGACGGCTCTTGGGGCCAACGTCCTGACTTTC.

J is TRBJ1-1 and V is TRBV12-3 or TRBV12-4; D is possibly TRBD1 (6 bases). The CDR3 has 14 residues. V dropped 9 bases and J dropped 3 bases, with 17 bases sitting between them. Here the CDR3 reads CASMVRGADTEAFF. In DNA, the CDR3 is TGTGCCAGTATGGTTCGGGGGGCAGACACTGAAGCTTTCTTT.

The CDR3 protein is CATSDKRSLTDTQYF. The CDR3 nucleotides are TGTGCCACCAGTGATAAAAGATCCCTCACAGATACGCAGTATTTT. The chain carries TRBV24-1 and TRBJ2-3; no reliable D call. The CDR3 consists of 15 residues. Trimming took 3 bases from V and 2 from J, leaving 11 bases between them. Per germline, CDR1 KGHDR and CDR2 SFDVKD.

The rearrangement joins TRBV20-1 to TRBJ2-1; perhaps TRBD2 as D (5 bases). CDR3 size: 12 residues. V was cut by 1 base and J by 9 bases, with 10 bases left in between. The germline CDR1 and CDR2 sequences are DFQATT and SNEGSKA (reference sequence). The CDR3 loop is CSARVASSEQFF. CDR3 DNA: TGCAGTGCTAGAGTAGCGTCGAGTGAGCAGTTCTTC.

This clonotype was seen more than once but under ten times. This chain links TRBV7-9 with TRBJ2-3; D ambiguous. Trimming took off 2 bases at V and 2 bases at J, with 8 bases between the two ends. Germline values: CDR1 SEHNR, CDR2 FQNEAQ (reference sequence). This CDR3 is 14 amino acids long. In DNA, the CDR3 is TGTGCCAGCAGCTTATCTAGGGACACAGATACGCAGTATTTT. Its protein product is CASSLSRDTDTQYF.

The DNA of the CDR3 is TGTGCCAGCAGCTTCGGAGCCGGGGCGAACACCGGGGAGCTGTTTTTT. This translates into CASSFGAGANTGELFF. The V and J genes are TRBV7-9 and TRBJ2-2; D is possibly TRBD2 (5 bases). V was shortened by 3 bases and J by 0 bases, with 11 bases between the two germline ends. Per germline, CDR1 SEHNR and CDR2 FQNEAQ (reference sequence). The CDR3 runs to 16 residues.

This clonotype was picked up a small number of times. CDR3 DNA sequence: TGTGCCAGCAGCTTTTCTAGACTAGCCGGCAACACCGGGGAGCTGTTTTTT. This encodes CASSFSRLAGNTGELFF. This chain links TRBV5-4 with TRBJ2-2; 7 bases are a match to TRBD2. This CDR3 contains 17 residues. V lost 2 bases to trimming and J lost 2 bases; unmatched junction nucleotides: 9. Germline V gives CDR1 SGHNT, CDR2 YYREEE (reference sequence).

This clonotype was observed a few times. This rearrangement joins TRBV5-1 to TRBJ2-1, with 15 bases lining up with TRBD2. The germline CDR1 and CDR2 sequences are SGHRS and YFSETQ. V trimming: 4 bases; J trimming: 8 bases; junction bases outside the gene matches: 7. There are 16 residues in the CDR3. This CDR3 is CASSSGLAGGVDEQFF. In DNA, the CDR3 is TGCGCCAGCAGCAGCGGACTAGCGGGAGGGGTTGATGAGCAGTTCTTC.

The rearrangement uses TRBV14 and TRBJ2-7, with 14 bases aligning to TRBD2. This CDR3 region has 15 residues. V was pared by 4 bases and J by 2 bases, with 1 base of the junction left unmatched. The germline V gene has CDR1 SGHDN and CDR2 FVKESK. CDR3: CASSRGLAGAYEQYF. DNA of the CDR3: TGTGCCAGCAGCCGGGGACTAGCGGGAGCCTACGAGCAGTACTTC.

This clonotype was seen more than once but under ten times. The chain is built from TRBV6-1 and TRBJ2-1; D might be TRBD1 or TRBD2, each matching 5 bases. V was trimmed by 6 bases and J by 3 bases, leaving 15 bases between them. Germline V gives CDR1 MNHNS, CDR2 SASEGT. This CDR3 is built from 15 residues. CDR3 DNA: TGTGCCAGCAGGTCTCCCGGGACGGACTACAATGAGCAGTTCTTC. Protein sequence: CASRSPGTDYNEQFF.

This clonotype appeared a few times. The rearrangement uses TRBV24-1 and TRBJ2-3; D may be TRBD2 (5 bases). The germline CDR1 and CDR2 sequences are KGHDR and SFDVKD. The CDR3 extends over 16 amino acids. V gave up 3 bases and J gave up 2 bases, with 14 bases separating them. This CDR3 is CATSDPRAEITDTQYF. CDR3 nucleotide sequence: TGTGCCACCAGTGATCCTCGAGCGGAGATCACAGATACGCAGTATTTT.